The 5 T cell receptor beta chains listed next were all sequenced from one sample in a study of T cell changes during pregnancy in multiple sclerosis. TCRdb's copy holds only in-frame clones and misses some; the assay was immunoSEQ multiplex PCR. The repertoire holds about 130,000 clones, with around 95% as singletons. Sample: peripheral blood, taken after pregnancy. Receptors were obtained from a female donor with multiple sclerosis, enrolled in a pregnancy study.

The CDR3 spells CASSVSVSYEQYF. The CDR3 bases are TGTGCCAGCAGCGTAAGCGTCTCCTACGAGCAGTACTTC. This chain uses TRBV7-6 with TRBJ2-7; D unclear. Germline V CDR1 and CDR2: SGHVS, FNYEAQ. V was clipped by 5 bases and J by 0 bases, with 8 bases between them. The CDR3 is 13 residues long.

This rearrangement joins TRBV2 to TRBJ2-3, with TRBD2 matching over 11 bases. Per the germline V gene, CDR1 is SNHLY and CDR2 is FYNNEI. The CDR3 has 15 amino acids. Unmatched junction bases numbered 5, after V lost 6 bases and J lost 3 bases. The CDR3 DNA follows: TGTGCCAGCAGGGTACTAGCGGGAGTTACAGATACGCAGTATTTT. Translation gives CASRVLAGVTDTQYF.

The V call is TRBV5-8, the J call TRBJ1-5; D is uncertain. V was trimmed by 0 bases and J by 8 bases, leaving 12 bases between them. Per germline, CDR1 SGHTS and CDR2 YDEGEE. The CDR3 extends over 14 amino acids. Here the CDR3 reads CASSLAQAGKPQHF. The CDR3 nucleotides read TGTGCCAGCAGCTTGGCGCAGGCTGGAAAGCCCCAGCATTTT.

The chain is built from TRBV18 and TRBJ1-1, with a tentative D call TRBD1 (5 bases). The CDR3 sequence is 15 residues long. CDR1 and CDR2 from the germline V gene are KGHSH and LQKENI. V was clipped by 2 bases and J by 0 bases, with 10 bases between them. CDR3 protein: CASSPIRDMNTEAFF. As DNA, the CDR3 is TGTGCCAGCTCACCAATCAGGGATATGAACACTGAAGCTTTCTTT.

This chain uses TRBV6-6 with TRBJ1-6; TRBD1 matches at 7 bases. With 7 bases clipped from V and 4 bases from J, the junction kept 7 bases outside the gene matches. The CDR3 extends over 15 amino acids. From germline, CDR1 is MNHNY and CDR2 SVGAGI (reference sequence). This chain's CDR3 is CASTLGTAYNSPLHF. The CDR3 nucleotides read TGTGCCAGCACCCTAGGGACAGCTTATAATTCACCCCTCCACTTT.